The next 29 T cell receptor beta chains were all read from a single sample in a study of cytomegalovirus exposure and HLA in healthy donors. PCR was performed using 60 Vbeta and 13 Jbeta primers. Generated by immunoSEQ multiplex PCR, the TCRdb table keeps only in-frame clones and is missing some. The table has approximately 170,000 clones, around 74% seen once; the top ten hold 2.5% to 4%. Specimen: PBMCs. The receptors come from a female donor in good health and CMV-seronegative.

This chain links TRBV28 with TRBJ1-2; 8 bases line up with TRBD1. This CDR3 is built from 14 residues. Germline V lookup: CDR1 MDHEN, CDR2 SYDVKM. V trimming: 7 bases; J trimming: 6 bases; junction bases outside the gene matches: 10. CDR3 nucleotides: TGTGCCAGCATCAGGGGGCAGTCTAGGAATGGCTACACCTTC. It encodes CASIRGQSRNGYTF.

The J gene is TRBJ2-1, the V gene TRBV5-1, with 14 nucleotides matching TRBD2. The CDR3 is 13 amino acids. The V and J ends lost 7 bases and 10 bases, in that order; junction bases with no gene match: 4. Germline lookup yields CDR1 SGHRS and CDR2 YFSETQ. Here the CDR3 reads CASRLAGGQEQFF. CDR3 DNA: TGCGCCAGCCGACTAGCGGGGGGGCAAGAGCAGTTCTTC. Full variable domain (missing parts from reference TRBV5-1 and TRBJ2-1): KAGVTQTPRYLIKTRGQQVTLSCSPISGHRSVSWYQQTPGQGLQFLFEYFSETQRNKGNFPGRFSGRQFSNSRSEMNVSTLELGDSALYLCASRLAGGQEQFFGPGTRLTVL.

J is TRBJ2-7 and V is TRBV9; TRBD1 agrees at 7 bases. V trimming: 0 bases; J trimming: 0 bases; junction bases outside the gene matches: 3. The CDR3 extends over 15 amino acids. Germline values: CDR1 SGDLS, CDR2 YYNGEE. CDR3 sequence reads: CASSVEGTDSYEQYF. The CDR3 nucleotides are TGTGCCAGCAGCGTAGAAGGGACAGACTCCTACGAGCAGTACTTC. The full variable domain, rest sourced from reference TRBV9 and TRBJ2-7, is DSGVTQTPKHLITATGQRVTLRCSPRSGDLSVYWYQQSLDQGLQFLIQYYNGEERAKGNILERFSAQQFPDLHSELNLSSLELGDSALYFCASSVEGTDSYEQYFGPGTRLTVT.

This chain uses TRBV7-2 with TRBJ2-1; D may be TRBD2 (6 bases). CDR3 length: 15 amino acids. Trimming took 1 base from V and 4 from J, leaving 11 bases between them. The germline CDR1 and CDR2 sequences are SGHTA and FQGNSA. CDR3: CASSLEWTMYNEQFF. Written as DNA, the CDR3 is TGTGCCAGCAGCTTAGAATGGACTATGTACAATGAGCAGTTCTTC.

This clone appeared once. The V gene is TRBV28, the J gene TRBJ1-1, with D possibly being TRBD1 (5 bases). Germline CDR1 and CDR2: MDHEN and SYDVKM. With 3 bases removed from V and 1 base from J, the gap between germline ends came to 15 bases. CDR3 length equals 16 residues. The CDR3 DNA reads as TGTGCCAGCAGTTTCTTCTTCGACAGCCAGAACACTGAAGCTTTCTTT. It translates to CASSFFFDSQNTEAFF.

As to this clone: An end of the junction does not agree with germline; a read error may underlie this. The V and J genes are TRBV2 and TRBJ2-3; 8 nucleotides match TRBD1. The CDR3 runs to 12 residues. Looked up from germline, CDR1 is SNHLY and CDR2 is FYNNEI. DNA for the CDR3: TGTGCCAGCAGCGAAACCTGGACAGGGTCGAATTTT. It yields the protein CASSETWTGSNF.

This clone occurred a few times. The CDR3 DNA reads as TGTGCCAGCTCACCGACAGTTTTGAGCACTGAAGCTTTCTTT. Translated: CASSPTVLSTEAFF. The rearrangement links TRBV18 to TRBJ1-1; TRBD1 is a possible D gene (5 bases). The germline V gene has CDR1 KGHSH and CDR2 LQKENI. The CDR3 spans 14 residues. V lost 3 bases, J lost 4 bases, and 12 bases lay in between.

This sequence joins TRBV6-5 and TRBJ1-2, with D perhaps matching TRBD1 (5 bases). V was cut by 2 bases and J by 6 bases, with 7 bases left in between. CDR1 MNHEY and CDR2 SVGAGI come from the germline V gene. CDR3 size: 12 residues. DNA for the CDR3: TGTGCCAGCAGTTACAGGGGAAATGGCTACACCTTC. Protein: CASSYRGNGYTF.

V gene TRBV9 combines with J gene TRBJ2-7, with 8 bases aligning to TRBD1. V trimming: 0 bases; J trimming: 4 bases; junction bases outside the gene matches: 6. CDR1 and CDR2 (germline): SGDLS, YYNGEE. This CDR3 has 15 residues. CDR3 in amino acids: CASSVGAGGIYEQYF. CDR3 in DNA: TGTGCCAGCAGCGTAGGTGCAGGGGGCATATACGAGCAGTACTTC.

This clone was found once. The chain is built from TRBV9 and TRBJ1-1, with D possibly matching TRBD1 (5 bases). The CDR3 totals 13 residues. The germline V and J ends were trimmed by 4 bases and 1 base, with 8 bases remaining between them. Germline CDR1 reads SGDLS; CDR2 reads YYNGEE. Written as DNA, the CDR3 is TGTGCCAGCAGCCCGGGGGAGAACACTGAAGCTTTCTTT. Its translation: CASSPGENTEAFF.

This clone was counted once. The chain's CDR3 is CSVVGQGAYEQYF. CDR3 bases: TGCAGCGTTGTTGGTCAGGGGGCTTACGAGCAGTACTTC. The V gene is TRBV29-1, the J gene TRBJ2-7, with TRBD1 matching over 8 bases. The CDR3 runs 13 residues. CDR1 is SQVTM, CDR2 ANQGSEA, per germline. The ends lost 4 bases at V and 4 bases at J; junction bases unmatched: 6.

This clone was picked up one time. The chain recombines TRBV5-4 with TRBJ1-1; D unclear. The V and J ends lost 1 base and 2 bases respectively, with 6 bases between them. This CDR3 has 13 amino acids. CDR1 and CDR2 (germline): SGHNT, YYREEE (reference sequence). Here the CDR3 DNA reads TGTGCCAGCAGCTTGCTGGCCAACACTGAAGCTTTCTTT. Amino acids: CASSLLANTEAFF.

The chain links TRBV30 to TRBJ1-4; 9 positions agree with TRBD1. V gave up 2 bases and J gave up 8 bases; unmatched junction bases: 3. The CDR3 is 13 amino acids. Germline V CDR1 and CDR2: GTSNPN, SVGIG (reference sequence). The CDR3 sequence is CAWSSDRGEKLFF. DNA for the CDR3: TGTGCCTGGAGTAGTGACAGGGGGGAAAAACTGTTTTTT.

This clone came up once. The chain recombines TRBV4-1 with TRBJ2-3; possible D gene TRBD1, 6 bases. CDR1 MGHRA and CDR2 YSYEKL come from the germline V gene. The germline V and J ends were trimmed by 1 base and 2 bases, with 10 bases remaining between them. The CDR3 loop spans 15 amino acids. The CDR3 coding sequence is TGCGCCAGCAGCCAAGCCGGACAGCTCACAGATACGCAGTATTTT. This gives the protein CASSQAGQLTDTQYF.

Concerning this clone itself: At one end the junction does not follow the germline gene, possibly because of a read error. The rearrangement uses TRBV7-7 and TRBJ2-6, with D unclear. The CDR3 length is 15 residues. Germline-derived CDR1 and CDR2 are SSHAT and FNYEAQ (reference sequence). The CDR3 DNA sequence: TGTGCTAGCAGCCAACAGAGCTCTGGGGCCAACGTCCTGACTTTC. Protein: CASSQQSSGANVLTF.

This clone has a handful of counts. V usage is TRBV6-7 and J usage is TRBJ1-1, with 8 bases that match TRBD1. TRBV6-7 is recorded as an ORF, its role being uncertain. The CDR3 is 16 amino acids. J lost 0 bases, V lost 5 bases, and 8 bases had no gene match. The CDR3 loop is CASSGGTGLMNTEAFF. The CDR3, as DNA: TGTGCCAGCAGTGGGGGGACAGGCCTCATGAACACTGAAGCTTTCTTT.

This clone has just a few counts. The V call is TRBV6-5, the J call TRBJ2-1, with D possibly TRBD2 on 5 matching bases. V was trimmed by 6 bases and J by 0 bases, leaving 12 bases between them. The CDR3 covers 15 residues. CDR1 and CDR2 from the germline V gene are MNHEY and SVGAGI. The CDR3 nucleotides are TGTGCCAGCAGAAGAAAGCGGAGCTCCTACAATGAGCAGTTCTTC. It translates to CASRRKRSSYNEQFF.

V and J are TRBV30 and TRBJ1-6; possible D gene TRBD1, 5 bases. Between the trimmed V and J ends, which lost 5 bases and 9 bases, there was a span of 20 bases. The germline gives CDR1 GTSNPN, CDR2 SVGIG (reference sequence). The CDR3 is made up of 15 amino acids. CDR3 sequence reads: CAWANRGGAGSPLHF. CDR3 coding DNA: TGTGCCTGGGCCAATAGAGGAGGGGCGGGTTCACCCCTCCACTTT.

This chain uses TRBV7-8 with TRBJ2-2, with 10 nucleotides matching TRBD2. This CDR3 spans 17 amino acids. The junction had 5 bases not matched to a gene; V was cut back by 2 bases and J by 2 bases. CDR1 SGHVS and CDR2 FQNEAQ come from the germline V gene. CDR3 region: CASSLSAGGPNTGELFF. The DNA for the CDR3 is TGTGCCAGCAGCTTATCAGCGGGAGGGCCAAACACCGGGGAGCTGTTTTTT.

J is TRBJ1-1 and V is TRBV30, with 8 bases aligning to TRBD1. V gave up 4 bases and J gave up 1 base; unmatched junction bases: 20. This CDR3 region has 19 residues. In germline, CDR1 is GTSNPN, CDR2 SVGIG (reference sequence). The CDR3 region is CAWTGLDLDRDAWNTEAFF. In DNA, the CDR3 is TGTGCCTGGACCGGACTCGATCTGGACAGGGATGCTTGGAACACTGAAGCTTTCTTT.

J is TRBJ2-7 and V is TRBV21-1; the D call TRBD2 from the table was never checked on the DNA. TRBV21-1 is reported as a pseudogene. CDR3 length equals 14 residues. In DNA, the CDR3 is TGTGCCAGCAGGAATCTAGCGTTCTCCTACGAGCAGTACTTC. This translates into CASRNLAFSYEQYF.

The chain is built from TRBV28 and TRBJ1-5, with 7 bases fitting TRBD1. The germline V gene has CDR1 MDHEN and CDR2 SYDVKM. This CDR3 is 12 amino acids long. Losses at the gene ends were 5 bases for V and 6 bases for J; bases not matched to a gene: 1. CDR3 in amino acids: CASSPGGQPQHF. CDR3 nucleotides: TGTGCCAGCAGTCCAGGGGGTCAGCCCCAGCATTTT.

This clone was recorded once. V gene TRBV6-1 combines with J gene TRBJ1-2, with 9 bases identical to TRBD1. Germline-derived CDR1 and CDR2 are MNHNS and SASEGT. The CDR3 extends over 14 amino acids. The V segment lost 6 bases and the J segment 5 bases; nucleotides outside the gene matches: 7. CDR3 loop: CASSSGTGSYGYTF. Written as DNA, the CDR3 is TGTGCCAGCAGCTCCGGGACAGGGAGTTATGGCTACACCTTC.

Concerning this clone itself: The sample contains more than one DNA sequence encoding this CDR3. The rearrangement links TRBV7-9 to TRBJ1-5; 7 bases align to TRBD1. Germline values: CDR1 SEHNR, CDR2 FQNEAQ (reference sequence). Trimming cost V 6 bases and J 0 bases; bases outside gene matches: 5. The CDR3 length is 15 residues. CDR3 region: CASSLGTVSNQPQHF. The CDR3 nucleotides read TGTGCCAGCAGTCTCGGGACAGTTAGCAATCAGCCCCAGCATTTT.

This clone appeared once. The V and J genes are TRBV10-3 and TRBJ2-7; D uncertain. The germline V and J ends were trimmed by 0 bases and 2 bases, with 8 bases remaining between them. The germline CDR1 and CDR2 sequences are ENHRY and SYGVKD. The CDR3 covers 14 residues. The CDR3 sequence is CAISESRVTYEQYF. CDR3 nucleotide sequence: TGTGCCATCAGTGAGTCAAGAGTAACCTACGAGCAGTACTTC.

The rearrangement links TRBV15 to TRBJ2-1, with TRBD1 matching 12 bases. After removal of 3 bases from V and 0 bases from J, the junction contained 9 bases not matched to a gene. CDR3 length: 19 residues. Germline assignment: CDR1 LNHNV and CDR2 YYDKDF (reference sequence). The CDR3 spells CATSSGRGTGGPSYNEQFF. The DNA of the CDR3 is TGTGCCACCAGCAGCGGTAGGGGGACAGGGGGCCCCTCCTACAATGAGCAGTTCTTC.

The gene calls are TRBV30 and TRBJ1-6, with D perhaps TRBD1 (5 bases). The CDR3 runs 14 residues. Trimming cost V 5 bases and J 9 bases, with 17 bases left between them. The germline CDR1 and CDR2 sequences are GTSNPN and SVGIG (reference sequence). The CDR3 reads CAWGLTVDVSPLHF. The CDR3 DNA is TGTGCCTGGGGTTTGACAGTGGATGTTTCACCCCTCCACTTT.

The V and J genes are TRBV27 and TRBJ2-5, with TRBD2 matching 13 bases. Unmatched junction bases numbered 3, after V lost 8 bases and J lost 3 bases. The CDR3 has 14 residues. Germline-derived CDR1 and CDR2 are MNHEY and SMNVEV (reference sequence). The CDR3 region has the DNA TGTGCCAGCTGGGGACTAGCGGGAAAAGAGACCCAGTACTTC. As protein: CASWGLAGKETQYF.

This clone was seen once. In DNA, the CDR3 is TGTGCCAGCAGCTTAGCCAGGAACAATTCACCCCTCCACTTT. Translated, it gives CASSLARNNSPLHF. The genes are TRBV7-9 and TRBJ1-6; D remains unclear. Germline values: CDR1 SEHNR, CDR2 FQNEAQ (reference sequence). With 0 bases removed from V and 7 bases from J, the gap between germline ends came to 7 bases. The CDR3 spans 14 residues.